This TCR beta chain was sequenced in a study of blood T cell repertoires in COVID-19. Across the whole study: In each case, the material was cDNA or gDNA derived from T cells, B-cell-depleted T cells, or PBMCs.

Original handling: Cell counts per sample came from amplifying reference gene primers. Sequenced by immunoSEQ multiplex PCR; TCRdb stores in-frame clones only, minus some. V and J calls and clone size are copied from that table; D and trimming were computed from the DNA. The table has 110,000 to 150,000 clones, 80% to 90% seen once. Germline lookup yields CDR1 SQVTM and CDR2 ANQGSEA. After removal of 4 bases from V and 6 bases from J, the junction contained 0 bases not matched to a gene. This CDR3 is 11 amino acids long. Sequenced sample: peripheral blood. The gene calls are TRBV29-1 and TRBJ2-1, with 7 bases that match TRBD1. The receptor was isolated from a woman aged 55 to 70 with active COVID-19. The DNA of the CDR3 is TGCAGCGTTGGACAGGGCAATGAGCAGTTCTTC. It is translated as CSVGQGNEQFF.